This T cell receptor beta chain was observed in a study of CD8 T cells in ankylosing spondylitis. Findings and limits, study-wide: The study identified a TCR beta motif of under 10 highly homologous variants that appeared characteristic of ankylosing spondylitis blood. In ankylosing spondylitis patients, matched synovial fluid reportedly showed significant enrichment of disease-linked clones. A subset of motif variants has previously been described in the synovial fluid and blood of reactive arthritis.

The V and J ends lost 2 bases and 7 bases, in that order; junction bases with no gene match: 4. Germline V lookup: CDR1 MNHEY, CDR2 SVGAGI. The CDR3 length is 14 residues. The TCR beta libraries were generated through quantitative 5'-RACE incorporating molecular barcodes. In TCRdb, the 5' RACE reads were re-called with MiXCR into one record per CDR3 protein. The sample holds 200,000 to 250,000 distinct CDR3 sequences, over 9.5% seen once. On this clonotype: Its antigen remains unidentified.

This receptor was obtained from a male donor with ankylosing spondylitis or in good health (not recorded which). The chain uses TRBV6-5 and TRBJ2-1; 8 bases agree with TRBD2. The sample was blood, either unsorted or a sorted T cell fraction (not recorded which). CDR3 amino acids: CASSYPGLGNEQFF. In DNA form, the CDR3 reads TGTGCCAGCAGTTACCCGGGACTAGGAAATGAGCAGTTCTTC.